One T cell receptor beta chain is described in this entry. Its specificity is not known. These data are taken from a study of Graves' ophthalmopathy and Graves' hyperthyroidism. Study-level background: Hyperthyroidism was considered stable when no ophthalmopathy appeared within 18 months of follow-up.

Trimming left V 6 bases short and J 1 base short, with 9 bases between. The V gene's germline CDR1 is SEHNR and CDR2 FQNEAQ (reference sequence). This CDR3 has 14 amino acids. The authors enrolled newly diagnosed hyperthyroidism patients aged 18 to 65 with under 2 months' duration. Each diagnosis was determined on the basis of clinical symptoms, serum thyroxine, TRAb, thyroid ultrasound and orbital computed tomography. TCR beta CDR3 regions were amplified from RNA transcripts. Second-round multiplex PCR followed a first-round RT-PCR using HTBI primers. TCRdb fed the multiplex PCR reads into MiXCR, producing one record per CDR3 protein. The sample carries roughly 1.1 million distinct CDR3 sequences, less than 45% recorded once. Study-wide results and limits: From stable hyperthyroidism, ophthalmopathy was separated by a 13-signature model with roughly 89% sensitivity and less than 83% specificity.

This rearrangement joins TRBV7-9 to TRBJ2-2; D gene unclear. The sequence derives from an adult man with Graves' hyperthyroidism. Sequenced input: peripheral blood or thyroid tissue (not recorded which). This CDR3 is CASSIRKNTGELFF. In nucleotides, the CDR3 is TGTGCCAGCAGTATCAGGAAGAACACCGGGGAGCTGTTTTTT.